This T cell receptor beta chain is drawn from a study of Ad26.COV2.S vaccination and SARS-CoV-2 variants. Study outcomes and limitations: Spike-specific TCR breadth was greater after Ad26.COV2.S than placebo.

Trimming removed 3 bases at V and 2 bases at J, with 8 bases between. CDR1 SGDLS and CDR2 YYNGEE come from the germline V gene. CDR3 length equals 14 residues. In the case of this clone: Its antigen is still unknown.

Profiled with immunoSEQ multiplex PCR; TCRdb holds only in-frame clones, not every one. The repertoire consists of 440,000 or so clones, with roughly 88% occurring once and the leading ten covering less than 5.5%. The treatment is: approximately 18 received Ad26.COV2.S at low or high dose, single or two shots; 5 received placebo; per-sample allocation not given. On day 63 after the first injection, vaccine and placebo recipients gave samples. This rearrangement joins TRBV9 to TRBJ2-2, with D possibly TRBD2 on 5 matching bases. The sequenced sample was peripheral blood, obtained in a trial of Ad26.COV2.S vaccine versus placebo. The sequence was obtained from a person aged 18-65 years who received the Ad26.COV2.S COVID-19 vaccine or a placebo. CDR3 nucleotides: TGTGCCAGCAGCGGCGGACTTAACACCGGGGAGCTGTTTTTT. Translating gives CASSGGLNTGELFF. The whole variable domain, remainder taken from reference TRBV9 and TRBJ2-2, is DSGVTQTPKHLITATGQRVTLRCSPRSGDLSVYWYQQSLDQGLQFLIQYYNGEERAKGNILERFSAQQFPDLHSELNLSSLELGDSALYFCASSGGLNTGELFFGEGSRLTVL.